The sequence of this T cell receptor beta chain was determined in a study of T cells in Graves' hyperthyroidism and ophthalmopathy. About the study: Before any treatment, at initial diagnosis, peripheral blood was collected.

Uncontrolled infection, other autoimmune disease, pregnancy or lactation barred patients from enrollment. Fresh peripheral blood, under 13 ml, yielded the PBMCs. TCR beta CDR3 regions were amplified from RNA transcripts. HTBI primers were the set used in a first-round RT-PCR of the TCR CDR3. TCRdb independently ran MiXCR on the multiplex PCR reads; one entry per CDR3 protein. The sample has some 490,000 distinct CDR3 sequences; about 16% are singletons. The junction had 11 bases not matched to a gene; V was cut back by 10 bases and J by 5 bases. CDR3 size: 15 residues. Germline values: CDR1 LNHDA, CDR2 SQIVND (reference sequence).

Source material: blood. The TCR comes from a woman aged 25 to 39 with Graves' ophthalmopathy. The J gene is TRBJ2-7, the V gene TRBV19; 13 nucleotides align to TRBD2. CDR3 in amino acids: CATRTSGSKFHEQYF. The CDR3 DNA follows: TGTGCCACTCGGACTAGCGGGAGTAAATTCCACGAGCAGTACTTC.